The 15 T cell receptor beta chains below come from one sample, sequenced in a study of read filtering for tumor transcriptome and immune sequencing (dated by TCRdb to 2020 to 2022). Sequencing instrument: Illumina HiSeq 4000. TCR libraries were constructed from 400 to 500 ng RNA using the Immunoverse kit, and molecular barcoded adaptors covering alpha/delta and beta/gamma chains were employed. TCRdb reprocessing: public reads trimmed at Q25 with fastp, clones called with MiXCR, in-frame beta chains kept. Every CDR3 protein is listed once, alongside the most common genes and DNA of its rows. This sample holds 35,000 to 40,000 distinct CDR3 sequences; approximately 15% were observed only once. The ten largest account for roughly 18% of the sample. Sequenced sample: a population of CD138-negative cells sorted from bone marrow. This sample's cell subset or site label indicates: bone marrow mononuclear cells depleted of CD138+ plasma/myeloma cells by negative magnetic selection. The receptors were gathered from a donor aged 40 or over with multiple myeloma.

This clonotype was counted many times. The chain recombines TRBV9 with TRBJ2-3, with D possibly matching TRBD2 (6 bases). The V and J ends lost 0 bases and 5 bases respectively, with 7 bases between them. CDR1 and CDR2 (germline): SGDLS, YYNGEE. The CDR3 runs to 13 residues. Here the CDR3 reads CASSVGTIDTQYF. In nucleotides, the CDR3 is TGTGCCAGCAGCGTAGGGACTATAGATACGCAGTATTTT.

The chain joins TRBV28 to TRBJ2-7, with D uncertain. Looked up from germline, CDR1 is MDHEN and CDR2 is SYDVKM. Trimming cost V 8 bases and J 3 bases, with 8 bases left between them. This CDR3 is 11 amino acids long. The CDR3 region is CASGPSYEQYF. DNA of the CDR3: TGTGCCAGCGGGCCGAGCTACGAGCAGTACTTC.

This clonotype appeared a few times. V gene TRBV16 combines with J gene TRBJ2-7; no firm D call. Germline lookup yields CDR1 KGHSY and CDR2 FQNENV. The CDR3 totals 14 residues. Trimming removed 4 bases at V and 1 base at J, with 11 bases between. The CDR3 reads CASSPNWSSYEQYF. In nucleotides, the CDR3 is TGTGCCAGCAGCCCGAATTGGTCTTCCTACGAGCAGTACTTC.

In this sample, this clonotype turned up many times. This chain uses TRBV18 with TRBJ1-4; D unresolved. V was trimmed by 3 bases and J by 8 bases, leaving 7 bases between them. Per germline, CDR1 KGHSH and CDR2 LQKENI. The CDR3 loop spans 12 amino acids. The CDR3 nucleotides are TGTGCCAGCTCACCGGTCCCAGAAAAACTGTTTTTT. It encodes CASSPVPEKLFF.

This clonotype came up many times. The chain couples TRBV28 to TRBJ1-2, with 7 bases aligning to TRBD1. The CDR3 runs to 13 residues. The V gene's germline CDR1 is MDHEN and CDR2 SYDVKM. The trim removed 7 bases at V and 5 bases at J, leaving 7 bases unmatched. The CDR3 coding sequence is TGTGCCAGCACCCGACAGGGCGTTTATGGCTACACCTTC. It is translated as CASTRQGVYGYTF.

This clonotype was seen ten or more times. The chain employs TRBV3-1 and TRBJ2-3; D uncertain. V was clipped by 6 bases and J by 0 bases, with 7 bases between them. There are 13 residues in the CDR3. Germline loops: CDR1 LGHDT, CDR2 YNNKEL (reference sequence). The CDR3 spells CASRKGSTDTQYF. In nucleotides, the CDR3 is TGTGCCAGCAGGAAAGGGAGCACAGATACGCAGTATTTT.

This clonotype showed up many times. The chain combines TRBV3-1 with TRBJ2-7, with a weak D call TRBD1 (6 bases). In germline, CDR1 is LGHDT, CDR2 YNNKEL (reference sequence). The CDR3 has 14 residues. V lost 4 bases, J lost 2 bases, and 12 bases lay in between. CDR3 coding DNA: TGTGCCAGCAGCCTCGAGGGGGTGACCTACGAGCAGTACTTC. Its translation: CASSLEGVTYEQYF.

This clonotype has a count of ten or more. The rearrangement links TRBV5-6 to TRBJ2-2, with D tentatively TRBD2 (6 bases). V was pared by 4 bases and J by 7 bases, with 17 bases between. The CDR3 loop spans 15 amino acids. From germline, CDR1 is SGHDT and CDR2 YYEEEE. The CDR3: CASSPGTRTFGELFF. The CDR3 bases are TGTGCCAGCAGCCCCGGGACTCGAACCTTCGGGGAGCTGTTTTTT.

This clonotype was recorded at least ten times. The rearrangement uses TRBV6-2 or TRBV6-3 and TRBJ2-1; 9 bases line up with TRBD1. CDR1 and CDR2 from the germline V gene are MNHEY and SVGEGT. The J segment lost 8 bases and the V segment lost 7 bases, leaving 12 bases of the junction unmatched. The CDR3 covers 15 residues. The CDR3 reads CASKITGQGKDEQFF. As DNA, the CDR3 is TGTGCCAGCAAGATTACGGGACAGGGTAAGGATGAGCAGTTCTTC.

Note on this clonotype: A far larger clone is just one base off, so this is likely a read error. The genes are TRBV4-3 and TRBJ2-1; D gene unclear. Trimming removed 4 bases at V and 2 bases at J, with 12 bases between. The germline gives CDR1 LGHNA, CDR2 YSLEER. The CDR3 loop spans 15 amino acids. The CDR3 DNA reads TGCGCCAGCAGCCGAGTAATTGGGCCCTACAATGAGCAGTTCTTC. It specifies CASSRVIGPYNEQFF.

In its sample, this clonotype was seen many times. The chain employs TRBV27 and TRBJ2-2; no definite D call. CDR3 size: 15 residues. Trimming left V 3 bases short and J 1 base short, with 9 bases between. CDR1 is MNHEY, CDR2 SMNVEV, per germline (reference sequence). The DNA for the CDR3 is TGTGCCAGCAGTTTCTTGGCAGTGAACACCGGGGAGCTGTTTTTT. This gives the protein CASSFLAVNTGELFF.

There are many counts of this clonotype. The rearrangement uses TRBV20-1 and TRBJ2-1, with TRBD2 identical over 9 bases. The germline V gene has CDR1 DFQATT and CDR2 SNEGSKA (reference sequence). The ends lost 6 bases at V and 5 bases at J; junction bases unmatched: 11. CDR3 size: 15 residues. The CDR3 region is CSAQDRRGGNNEQFF. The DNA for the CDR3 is TGCAGTGCCCAGGACAGGCGGGGGGGAAACAATGAGCAGTTCTTC.

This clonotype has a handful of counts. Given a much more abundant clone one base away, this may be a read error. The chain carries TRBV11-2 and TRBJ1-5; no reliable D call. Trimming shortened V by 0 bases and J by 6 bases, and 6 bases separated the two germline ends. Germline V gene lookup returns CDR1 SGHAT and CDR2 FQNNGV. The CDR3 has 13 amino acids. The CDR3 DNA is TGTGCCAGCAGCTTAGAAGCCGGTCAGCCCCAGCATTTT. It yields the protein CASSLEAGQPQHF.

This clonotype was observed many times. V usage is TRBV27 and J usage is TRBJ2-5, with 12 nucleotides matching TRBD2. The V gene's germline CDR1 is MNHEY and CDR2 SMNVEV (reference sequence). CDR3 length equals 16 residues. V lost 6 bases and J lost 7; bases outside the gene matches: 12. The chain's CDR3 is CASSNTASGGAGTQYF. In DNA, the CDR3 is TGTGCCAGCAGCAATACTGCTAGCGGGGGGGCCGGGACCCAGTACTTC.

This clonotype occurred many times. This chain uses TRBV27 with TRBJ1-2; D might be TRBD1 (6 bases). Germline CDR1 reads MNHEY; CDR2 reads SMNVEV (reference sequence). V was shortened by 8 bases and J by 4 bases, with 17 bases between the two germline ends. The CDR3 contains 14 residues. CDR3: CASSPGETSYGYTF. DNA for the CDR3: TGTGCCAGCTCCCCAGGGGAGACAAGCTATGGCTACACCTTC.